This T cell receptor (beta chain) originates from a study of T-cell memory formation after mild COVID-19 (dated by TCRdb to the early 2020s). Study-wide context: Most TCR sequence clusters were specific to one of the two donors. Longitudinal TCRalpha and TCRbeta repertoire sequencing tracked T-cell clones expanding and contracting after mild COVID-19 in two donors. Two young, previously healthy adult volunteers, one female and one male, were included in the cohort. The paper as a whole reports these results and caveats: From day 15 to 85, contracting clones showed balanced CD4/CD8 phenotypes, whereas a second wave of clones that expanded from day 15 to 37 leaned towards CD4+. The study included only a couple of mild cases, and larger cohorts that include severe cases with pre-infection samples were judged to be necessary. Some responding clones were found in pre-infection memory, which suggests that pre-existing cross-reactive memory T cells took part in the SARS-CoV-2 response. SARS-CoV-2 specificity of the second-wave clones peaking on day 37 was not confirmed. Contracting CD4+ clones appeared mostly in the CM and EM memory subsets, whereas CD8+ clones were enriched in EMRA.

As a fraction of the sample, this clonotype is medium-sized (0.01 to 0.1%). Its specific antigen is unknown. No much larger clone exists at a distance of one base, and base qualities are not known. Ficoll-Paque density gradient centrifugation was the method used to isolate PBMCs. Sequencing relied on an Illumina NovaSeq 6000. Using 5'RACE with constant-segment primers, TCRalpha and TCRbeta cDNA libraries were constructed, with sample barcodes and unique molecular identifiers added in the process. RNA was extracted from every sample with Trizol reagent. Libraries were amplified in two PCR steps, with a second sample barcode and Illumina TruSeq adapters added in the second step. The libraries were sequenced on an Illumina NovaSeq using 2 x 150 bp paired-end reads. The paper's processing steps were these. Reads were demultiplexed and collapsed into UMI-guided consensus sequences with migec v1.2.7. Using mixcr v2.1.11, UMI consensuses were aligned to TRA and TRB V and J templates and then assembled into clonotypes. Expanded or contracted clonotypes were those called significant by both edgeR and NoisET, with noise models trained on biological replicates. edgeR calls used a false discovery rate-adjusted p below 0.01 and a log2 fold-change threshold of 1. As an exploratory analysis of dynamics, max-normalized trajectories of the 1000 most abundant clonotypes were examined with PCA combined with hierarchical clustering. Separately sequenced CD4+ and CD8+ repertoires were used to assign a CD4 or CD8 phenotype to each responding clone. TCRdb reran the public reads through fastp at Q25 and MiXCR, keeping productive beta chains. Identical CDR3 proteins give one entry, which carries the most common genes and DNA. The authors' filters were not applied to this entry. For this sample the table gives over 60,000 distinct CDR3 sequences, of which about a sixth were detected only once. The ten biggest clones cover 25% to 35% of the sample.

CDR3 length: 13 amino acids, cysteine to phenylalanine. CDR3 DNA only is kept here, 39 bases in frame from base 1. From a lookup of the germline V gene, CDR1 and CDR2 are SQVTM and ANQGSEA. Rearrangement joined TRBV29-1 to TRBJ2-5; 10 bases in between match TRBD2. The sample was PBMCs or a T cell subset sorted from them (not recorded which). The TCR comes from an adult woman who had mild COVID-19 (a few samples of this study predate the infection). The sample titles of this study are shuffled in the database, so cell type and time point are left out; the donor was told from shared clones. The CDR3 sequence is CSSWTSGEETQYF. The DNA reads TGCAGTTCTTGGACTAGCGGTGAAGAGACCCAGTACTTC.